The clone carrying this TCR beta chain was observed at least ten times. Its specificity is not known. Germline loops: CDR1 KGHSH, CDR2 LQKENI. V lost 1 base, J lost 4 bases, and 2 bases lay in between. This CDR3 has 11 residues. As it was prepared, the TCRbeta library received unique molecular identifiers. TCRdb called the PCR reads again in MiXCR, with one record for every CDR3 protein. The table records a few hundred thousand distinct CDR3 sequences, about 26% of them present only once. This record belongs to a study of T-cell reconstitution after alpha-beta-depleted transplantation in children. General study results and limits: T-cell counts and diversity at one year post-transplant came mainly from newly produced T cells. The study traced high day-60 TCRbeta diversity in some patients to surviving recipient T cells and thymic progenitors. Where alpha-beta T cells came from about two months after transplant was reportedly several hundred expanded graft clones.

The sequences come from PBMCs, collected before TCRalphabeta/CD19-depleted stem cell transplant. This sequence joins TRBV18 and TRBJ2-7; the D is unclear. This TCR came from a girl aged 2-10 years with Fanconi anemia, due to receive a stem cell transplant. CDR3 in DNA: TGTGCCAGCTCACCACAGTACGAGCAGTACTTC. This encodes CASSPQYEQYF.